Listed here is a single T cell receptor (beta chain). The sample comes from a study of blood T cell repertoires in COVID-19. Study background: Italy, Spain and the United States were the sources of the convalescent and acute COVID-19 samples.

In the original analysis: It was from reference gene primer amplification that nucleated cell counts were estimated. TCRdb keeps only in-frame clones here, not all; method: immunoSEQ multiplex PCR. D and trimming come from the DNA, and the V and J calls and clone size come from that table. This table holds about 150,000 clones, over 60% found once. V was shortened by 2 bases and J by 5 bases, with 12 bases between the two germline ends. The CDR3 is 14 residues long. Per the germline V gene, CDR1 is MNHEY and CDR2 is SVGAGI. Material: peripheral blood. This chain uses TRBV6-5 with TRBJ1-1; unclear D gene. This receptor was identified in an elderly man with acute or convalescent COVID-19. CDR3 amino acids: CASSYEGIYTEAFF. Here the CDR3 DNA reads TGTGCCAGCAGTTACGAGGGAATCTATACTGAAGCTTTCTTT.